One and the same sample provided the 26 T cell receptor beta chains below, sequenced in a study of blood T cell repertoires in COVID-19. Clones were read by immunoSEQ multiplex PCR, and TCRdb kept only the in-frame ones, dropping some. The table has roughly 230,000 clones, over 80% seen once; the top ten hold approximately 30%. Specimen: peripheral blood. The receptors originated from a man aged 40-50 years with acute or convalescent COVID-19.

The chain has TRBV29-1 and TRBJ2-3, with TRBD2 matching 9 bases. V lost 5 bases to trimming and J lost 1 base; unmatched junction nucleotides: 1. In germline, CDR1 is SQVTM, CDR2 ANQGSEA. This CDR3 spans 13 amino acids. The CDR3 sequence: CSVRTSGTDTQYF. DNA for the CDR3: TGCAGCGTTCGGACTAGCGGCACAGATACGCAGTATTTT.

This clone was found many times. The genes are TRBV7-9 and TRBJ1-2; 12 bases are shared with TRBD1. The CDR3 is 15 amino acids. The ends lost 9 bases at V and 8 bases at J; junction bases unmatched: 13. Germline V gene data show CDR1 as SEHNR and CDR2 as FQNEAQ (reference sequence). CDR3 sequence reads: CASSGTGGAGFGYTF. The DNA of the CDR3 is TGTGCCAGTTCCGGGACAGGGGGCGCCGGATTCGGCTACACCTTC.

The CDR3 bases are TGTGCCATCAGCCCGACTTACCAAGAGACCCAGTACTTC. This translates into CAISPTYQETQYF. V gene TRBV10-3 combines with J gene TRBJ2-5; unclear D gene. The CDR3 runs to 13 residues. The V gene lost 6 bases and the J gene lost 0 bases, with 8 bases spanning the gap. Per germline, CDR1 ENHRY and CDR2 SYGVKD.

The rearrangement uses TRBV18 and TRBJ2-1, with D uncertain. The V gene's germline CDR1 is KGHSH and CDR2 LQKENI. The CDR3 totals 14 residues. With 0 bases removed from V and 5 bases from J, the gap between germline ends came to 8 bases. CDR3 nucleotide sequence: TGTGCCAGCTCACCACCAACAAGTGACAATGAGCAGTTCTTC. Its translation: CASSPPTSDNEQFF.

V is TRBV7-8 and J is TRBJ2-2; perhaps TRBD2 as D (5 bases). Germline V gene lookup returns CDR1 SGHVS and CDR2 FQNEAQ. V lost 5 bases and J lost 6, with 13 bases in between. The CDR3 is 14 amino acids. In DNA, the CDR3 is TGTGCCAGCAGCCCCACATCTAGCTCCGGGGAGCTGTTTTTT. Translating gives CASSPTSSSGELFF.

The CDR3 sequence is CAWSAWGGNYGYTF. The DNA of the CDR3 is TGTGCCTGGAGTGCATGGGGAGGCAACTATGGCTACACCTTC. The chain employs TRBV30 and TRBJ1-2; D unclear. Trimming pared 1 base from V and 2 bases from J, leaving 11 bases between. Germline V lookup: CDR1 GTSNPN, CDR2 SVGIG (reference sequence). The CDR3 sequence is 14 residues long.

The chain carries TRBV7-9 and TRBJ2-2; 10 positions match TRBD2. Germline V gene data show CDR1 as SEHNR and CDR2 as FQNEAQ (reference sequence). With 4 bases clipped from V and 6 bases from J, the junction kept 5 bases outside the gene matches. The CDR3 has 15 amino acids. This CDR3 reads CASSYLAGAAGELFF. DNA for the CDR3: TGTGCCAGCAGCTATCTAGCGGGAGCGGCCGGGGAGCTGTTTTTT.

This chain joins TRBV5-1 and TRBJ1-1; no reliable D call. Trimming took 2 bases from V and 1 from J, leaving 9 bases between them. The CDR3 spans 14 residues. The germline gives CDR1 SGHRS, CDR2 YFSETQ. The CDR3 nucleotides are TGCGCCAGCAGCTTACAGATGGAGAACACTGAAGCTTTCTTT. Its protein product is CASSLQMENTEAFF.

This chain uses TRBV30 with TRBJ2-7; D is perhaps TRBD1 (6 bases). V gave up 2 bases and J gave up 7 bases, with 15 bases separating them. This CDR3 is built from 13 residues. Germline assignment: CDR1 GTSNPN and CDR2 SVGIG (reference sequence). This CDR3 reads CAWSTGRSREQYF. CDR3 in DNA: TGTGCCTGGAGTACAGGGCGTTCGAGGGAGCAGTACTTC.

This chain links TRBV7-8 with TRBJ1-1, with D possibly matching TRBD1 (5 bases). CDR3 length equals 13 residues. Per germline, CDR1 SGHVS and CDR2 FQNEAQ. V was shortened by 3 bases and J by 4 bases, with 9 bases between the two germline ends. CDR3: CASSFTGGTEAFF. For the CDR3, the DNA is TGTGCCAGCAGCTTTACGGGGGGCACTGAAGCTTTCTTT.

The chain combines TRBV3-1 (or the pseudogene TRBV3-2) with TRBJ1-2; D call uncertain. Trimming took off 0 bases at V and 0 bases at J, with 8 bases between the two ends. The germline V gene encodes CDR1 LGHDT and CDR2 YNNKEL (reference sequence). This CDR3 is built from 15 residues. CDR3 coding DNA: TGTGCCAGCAGCCAAGATCATGCGGCTAACTATGGCTACACCTTC. This translates into CASSQDHAANYGYTF.

The chain is built from TRBV24-1 and TRBJ2-2; weak D call: TRBD2 (5 bases). CDR3 size: 15 residues. Trimming stripped 4 bases from V and 4 bases from J, with 12 bases between. The V gene's germline CDR1 is KGHDR and CDR2 SFDVKD. The CDR3 DNA follows: TGTGCCACCAGTGAAGCCGGGAAATCCACCGGGGAGCTGTTTTTT. It translates to CATSEAGKSTGELFF.

This clone appeared a few times. The chain uses TRBV5-6 and TRBJ1-4; D ambiguous. In germline, CDR1 is SGHDT, CDR2 YYEEEE. With 4 bases removed from V and 0 bases from J, the gap between germline ends came to 7 bases. The CDR3 consists of 14 residues. The CDR3 nucleotides are TGTGCCAGCAGCCGGGTCCCAACTAATGAAAAACTGTTTTTT. Translated, it gives CASSRVPTNEKLFF.

This clone was counted a few times. V is TRBV5-4 and J is TRBJ2-7; D may be TRBD2 (6 bases). Germline V CDR1 and CDR2: SGHNT, YYREEE (reference sequence). CDR3 size: 13 residues. With 0 bases removed from V and 6 bases from J, the gap between germline ends came to 10 bases. CDR3 nucleotides: TGTGCCAGCAGCTTGGACCGGGGGAGCGAGCAGTACTTC. This gives the protein CASSLDRGSEQYF.

This clone was picked up a small number of times. This rearrangement joins TRBV3-1 (or the pseudogene TRBV3-2) to TRBJ1-4, with TRBD1 as a possible D gene (6 bases). CDR3 length: 18 amino acids. The ends were cut back, 0 bases at V and 5 bases at J, with 19 bases in the middle. CDR1 LGHDT and CDR2 YNNKEL come from the germline V gene (reference sequence). CDR3 nucleotides: TGTGCCAGCAGCCAAGATTCTGGGCAGGGGCTGGGAAATGAAAAACTGTTTTTT. Its protein is CASSQDSGQGLGNEKLFF.

The chain uses TRBV19 and TRBJ2-1, with 9 bases lining up with TRBD2. The CDR3 is 16 amino acids. CDR1 is LNHDA and CDR2 is SQIVND in the germline V gene (reference sequence). Losses at the gene ends were 5 bases for V and 4 bases for J; bases not matched to a gene: 9. CDR3 region: CASSGESGRTYNEQFF. The CDR3 DNA reads TGTGCCAGTAGTGGTGAGAGCGGGAGGACATACAATGAGCAGTTCTTC.

This clone was found a few times. The chain joins TRBV4-2 to TRBJ2-3, with TRBD2 matching over 16 bases. This CDR3 comprises 20 residues. The germline V gene has CDR1 LGHNA and CDR2 YNFKEQ. The ends lost 5 bases at V and 2 bases at J; junction bases unmatched: 13. For the CDR3, the DNA is TGTGCCAGCAGCATCTTGGGACTAGCGGGAGGGATGAAATACACAGATACGCAGTATTTT. This gives the protein CASSILGLAGGMKYTDTQYF.

CDR3 DNA: TGTGCCAGCAGCTCCTCAGCTCGGGCGGGAGACAATGAGCAGTTCTTC. It encodes CASSSSARAGDNEQFF. The rearrangement joins TRBV7-7 to TRBJ2-1, with 7 bases that match TRBD2. The CDR3 runs 16 residues. Per the germline V gene, CDR1 is SSHAT and CDR2 is FNYEAQ (reference sequence). Trimming took 4 bases from V and 5 from J; bases not matched to a gene: 11.

This clone is a singleton in its sample. This chain joins TRBV7-9 and TRBJ1-2; no clear D. Germline-derived CDR1 and CDR2 are SEHNR and FQNEAQ (reference sequence). This CDR3 contains 13 residues. Trimming removed 5 bases at V and 4 bases at J, with 11 bases between. CDR3 in amino acids: CASSPPGGYGYTF. The CDR3 DNA follows: TGTGCCAGCAGCCCCCCTGGAGGCTATGGCTACACCTTC.

The genes are TRBV10-3 and TRBJ1-4; tentative D call: TRBD1 (6 bases). With 2 bases removed from V and 5 bases from J, the gap between germline ends came to 9 bases. This CDR3 spans 14 amino acids. Germline V gene data show CDR1 as ENHRY and CDR2 as SYGVKD. This CDR3 is CAISEGGWNEKLFF. As DNA, the CDR3 is TGTGCCATCAGTGAGGGGGGCTGGAATGAAAAACTGTTTTTT.

About this clone itself: The sample contains more than one DNA sequence encoding this CDR3. The chain links TRBV7-2 to TRBJ1-1; D remains unclear. CDR1 and CDR2 from the germline V gene are SGHTA and FQGNSA. Trimming removed 1 base from V and 1 base from J, with 7 bases in between. This CDR3 has 14 amino acids. In DNA, the CDR3 is TGTGCCAGCAGCTTAGTGTACAGGAACACTGAAGCTTTCTTT. This sequence encodes CASSLVYRNTEAFF. Full variable domain (outside the CDR3, taken from reference TRBV7-2 and TRBJ1-1): GAGVSQSPSNKVTEKGKDVELRCDPISGHTALYWYRQSLGQGLEFLIYFQGNSAPDKSGLPSDRFSAERTGGSVSTLTIQRTQQEDSAVYLCASSLVYRNTEAFFGQGTRLTVV.

The V and J genes are TRBV18 and TRBJ2-5; no definite D call. The CDR3 has 15 amino acids. Per the germline V gene, CDR1 is KGHSH and CDR2 is LQKENI. V was clipped by 3 bases and J by 2 bases, with 13 bases between them. The CDR3, as DNA: TGTGCCAGCTCACCCACGATTACAGAACAAGAGACCCAGTACTTC. Translating it yields CASSPTITEQETQYF.

The V gene is TRBV7-7, the J gene TRBJ1-4; 7 nucleotides align to TRBD1. V shed 2 bases and J 8 bases; nucleotides not matched to a gene: 5. CDR3 size: 14 residues. CDR1 is SSHAT, CDR2 FNYEAQ, per germline (reference sequence). The CDR3 DNA reads TGTGCCAGCAGCTTATCCACACAGGGGGAAAAACTGTTTTTT. This translates into CASSLSTQGEKLFF.

The chain links TRBV16 to TRBJ1-1, with 10 bases identical to TRBD1. V trimming: 4 bases; J trimming: 0 bases; junction bases outside the gene matches: 11. The CDR3 spans 18 residues. CDR1 and CDR2 (germline): KGHSY, FQNENV. This CDR3 is CASSRVLGDRGLNTEAFF. The DNA for the CDR3 is TGTGCCAGCAGCCGCGTCCTGGGGGACAGGGGTTTGAACACTGAAGCTTTCTTT.

This chain links TRBV3-1 (or the pseudogene TRBV3-2) with TRBJ2-1, with TRBD2 matching over 8 bases. The CDR3 extends over 15 amino acids. From germline, CDR1 is LGHDT and CDR2 YNNKEL (reference sequence). V lost 4 bases to trimming and J lost 10 bases; unmatched junction nucleotides: 12. The CDR3 here is CASSRQLGTSVEQFF. The CDR3 nucleotides are TGTGCCAGCAGCCGCCAACTCGGGACTAGTGTCGAGCAGTTCTTC.

The chain is built from TRBV25-1 and TRBJ2-3, with a tentative D call TRBD1 (5 bases). Trimming removed 1 base at V and 5 bases at J, with 7 bases between. CDR3 length: 13 residues. CDR1 is MGHDK, CDR2 SYGVNS, per germline. The CDR3: CASSELGVDTQYF. CDR3 DNA sequence: TGTGCCAGCAGTGAATTAGGGGTAGATACGCAGTATTTT.